This passage covers 15 T cell receptor beta chains from one sample sequenced in a study of identical twins. TCRdb reprocessed the 5' RACE reads via MiXCR and lists one record per CDR3 protein. The data contain approximately 210,000 distinct CDR3 sequences, 5.5% to 7.5% of them singletons. The sample was also reused in another study, on T cells expressing NK-cell markers.

Specimen: CD8+ T cells sorted from blood. These receptors all come from a woman aged 18-29 years in good health.

The chain joins TRBV6-1 to TRBJ2-2; 7 nucleotides agree with TRBD1. Germline trimming cut 10 bases from V and 0 bases from J; bases unmatched to any gene: 5. CDR3 length: 14 amino acids. Germline CDR1 and CDR2: MNHNS and SASEGT. CDR3: CATQGVSNTGELFF. CDR3 bases: TGTGCCACCCAGGGGGTCTCGAACACCGGGGAGCTGTTTTTT.

This clonotype was recorded a few times. The J gene is TRBJ1-1, the V gene TRBV7-9; weak D call: TRBD1 (5 bases). Germline V gene sequence: CDR1 SEHNR, CDR2 FQNEAQ (reference sequence). The CDR3 is 13 residues long. Trimming removed 1 base from V and 5 bases from J, with 8 bases in between. CDR3 loop: CASSLEQATEAFF. The CDR3 nucleotides read TGTGCCAGCAGCTTAGAACAGGCGACTGAAGCTTTCTTT.

There are many counts of this clonotype. This rearrangement joins TRBV4-1 to TRBJ1-2; 7 nucleotides match TRBD1. The CDR3 is 15 amino acids. Trimming cost V 4 bases and J 8 bases; bases outside gene matches: 13. CDR1 MGHRA and CDR2 YSYEKL come from the germline V gene. Here the CDR3 DNA reads TGCGCCAGCAGCCCCCAGGGGGGTTTAACGCACGGCTACACCTTC. It codes for CASSPQGGLTHGYTF.

This clonotype was recorded at least ten times. The V call is TRBV10-2, the J call TRBJ2-1, with 7 nucleotides matching TRBD2. This CDR3 has 14 residues. The germline V gene has CDR1 WSHSY and CDR2 SAAADI. The V and J ends lost 8 bases and 3 bases, in that order; junction bases with no gene match: 7. As DNA, the CDR3 is TGCGCCAGCGGATCCAGCGGGGTCTACAATGAGCAGTTCTTC. Translation: CASGSSGVYNEQFF.

This clonotype was seen only a few times. The V call is TRBV11-2, the J call TRBJ1-2; perhaps TRBD1 as D (6 bases). V gave up 9 bases and J gave up 8 bases, with 19 bases separating them. Germline V gives CDR1 SGHAT, CDR2 FQNNGV. The CDR3 sequence is 13 residues long. In nucleotides, the CDR3 is TGTGCCAGTAGGTCGTCAGGGGTAGGAGGCTACACCTTC. Translated, it gives CASRSSGVGGYTF.

This clonotype has at least ten counts. J is TRBJ2-1 and V is TRBV6-1; TRBD1 might be the D (5 bases). This CDR3 is built from 14 residues. The V gene lost 6 bases and the J gene lost 7 bases, with 16 bases spanning the gap. Germline V gene sequence: CDR1 MNHNS, CDR2 SASEGT. The CDR3 loop is CASRGSDMLNEQFF. The CDR3 region has the DNA TGTGCCAGCAGGGGGTCGGACATGCTTAATGAGCAGTTCTTC.

This clonotype appeared many times. The rearrangement uses TRBV29-1 and TRBJ2-1; weak D call: TRBD1 (5 bases). The CDR3 is 13 residues long. V was cut by 6 bases and J by 0 bases, with 9 bases left in between. The germline CDR1 and CDR2 sequences are SQVTM and ANQGSEA. The CDR3 region has the DNA TGCAGCGTACTGACAGTCTCCTACAATGAGCAGTTCTTC. Its translation is CSVLTVSYNEQFF.

The chain uses TRBV9 and TRBJ2-3; TRBD2 matches 9 bases. From germline, CDR1 is SGDLS and CDR2 YYNGEE. This CDR3 has 16 residues. The V segment lost 3 bases and the J segment 3 bases; nucleotides outside the gene matches: 8. The CDR3 loop is CASSESGGLATDTQYF. The CDR3 nucleotides read TGTGCCAGCAGCGAATCCGGGGGACTAGCAACAGATACGCAGTATTTT.

This clonotype was counted between two and nine times. The chain combines TRBV12-3 or TRBV12-4 with TRBJ1-4; 11 bases match TRBD1. The trim removed 5 bases at V and 11 bases at J, leaving 7 bases unmatched. The CDR3 loop spans 14 amino acids. The CDR3 region has the DNA TGTGCCAGCAGTCCCGGGACAGGGGGTGGGAAACTGTTTTTT. This codes for CASSPGTGGGKLFF.

This clonotype has ten or more counts. The genes are TRBV12-3 or TRBV12-4 and TRBJ2-5; no definite D call. The CDR3 is 19 amino acids. Trimming shortened V by 1 base and J by 4 bases, and 25 bases separated the two germline ends. The CDR3 here is CASSLGQGELTGTRETQYF. In DNA form, the CDR3 reads TGTGCCAGCAGTTTAGGTCAAGGAGAGTTGACTGGTACGCGAGAGACCCAGTACTTC.

This clonotype was seen a few times. The rearrangement uses TRBV5-1 and TRBJ2-5; D tentatively fits TRBD1 or TRBD2 (5 bases each). CDR1 is SGHRS, CDR2 YFSETQ, per germline. The CDR3 is 15 residues long. V lost 2 bases and J lost 5, with 16 bases in between. The CDR3 sequence is CASSFRPPEGETQYF. CDR3 DNA: TGCGCCAGCAGCTTCAGGCCACCCGAGGGGGAGACCCAGTACTTC.

The gene calls are TRBV9 and TRBJ2-2, with TRBD2 matching 10 bases. With V trimmed by 4 bases and J by 5 bases, 11 bases remained unmatched. The CDR3 is made up of 17 amino acids. CDR1 and CDR2 from the germline V gene are SGDLS and YYNGEE. CDR3 sequence: CASSSLAGAPPTGELFF. The CDR3 DNA sequence: TGTGCCAGCAGCTCTCTAGCGGGAGCCCCCCCGACCGGGGAGCTGTTTTTT.

The V gene is TRBV5-6, the J gene TRBJ1-1, with D unclear. The CDR3 length is 12 residues. V was cut by 7 bases and J by 1 base, with 8 bases left in between. Per the germline V gene, CDR1 is SGHDT and CDR2 is YYEEEE. As DNA, the CDR3 is TGTGCCAGCTCCGAGGAGAACACTGAAGCTTTCTTT. It is translated as CASSEENTEAFF.

The chain joins TRBV20-1 to TRBJ2-7; 11 nucleotides match TRBD2. CDR1 DFQATT and CDR2 SNEGSKA come from the germline V gene (reference sequence). This CDR3 is 17 amino acids long. V gave up 6 bases and J gave up 7 bases; unmatched junction bases: 20. CDR3 loop: CSAKGLAEQHSLGEQYF. Written as DNA, the CDR3 is TGCAGTGCAAAGGGACTAGCGGAACAACATAGCCTTGGGGAGCAGTACTTC.

This clonotype has ten or more counts. This sequence joins TRBV9 and TRBJ1-4; 7 bases are a match to TRBD1. Germline V CDR1 and CDR2: SGDLS, YYNGEE. This CDR3 has 15 residues. Trimming took 2 bases from V and 5 from J; bases not matched to a gene: 6. CDR3 protein: CASSVGGTVNEKLFF. CDR3 DNA: TGTGCCAGCAGCGTGGGAGGGACAGTGAATGAAAAACTGTTTTTT.